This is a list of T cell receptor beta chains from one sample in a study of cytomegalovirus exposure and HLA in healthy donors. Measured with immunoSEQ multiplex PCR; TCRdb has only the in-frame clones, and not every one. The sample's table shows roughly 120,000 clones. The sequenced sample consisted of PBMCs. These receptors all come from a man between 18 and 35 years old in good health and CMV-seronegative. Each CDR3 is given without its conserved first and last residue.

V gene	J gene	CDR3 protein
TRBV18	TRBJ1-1	ASSPPIGNEAF
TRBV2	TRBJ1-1	ASSEEVGTEAF
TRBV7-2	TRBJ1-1	ASSLRQGNTEAF
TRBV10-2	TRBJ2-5	ASSDGTQETQY
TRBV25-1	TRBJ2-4	ASSPLAGGLAKNIQY
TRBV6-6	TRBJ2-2	ASTNRGWNTGELF
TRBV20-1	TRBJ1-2	SAQAGYT
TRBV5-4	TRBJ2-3	ASRLAGGTDTQY
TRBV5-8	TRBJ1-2	ASSFRDYYGYT
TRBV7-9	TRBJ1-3	ASLLGSSGNTIY
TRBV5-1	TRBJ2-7	ASRVETDYEQY
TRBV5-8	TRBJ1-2	ASSPPPGQTYGYT
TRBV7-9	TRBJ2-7	ASSHSSGGPTYEQY
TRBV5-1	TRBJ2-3	ASSLGSLSLSTDTQY
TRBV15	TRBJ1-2	ATSGRDRGGYT
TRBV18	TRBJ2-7	ASSPGQGSTYEQY
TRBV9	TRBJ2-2	ASSVATGNTGELF
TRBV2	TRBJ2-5	ASSRQGMGKETQY
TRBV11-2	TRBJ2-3	ASLPRPPLDSGGDTQY
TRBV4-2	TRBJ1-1	ASSPDRVSTEAF
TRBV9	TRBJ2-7	ASSPQGETSPYEQY
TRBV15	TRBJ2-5	ATSSPPEGKTQY
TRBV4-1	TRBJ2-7	ASSQVADLSEQY
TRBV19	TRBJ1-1	ASSPRRQNPAF
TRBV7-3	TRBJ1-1	ASSLIRGQNTEAF
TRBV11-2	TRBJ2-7	ASSLDRRDYEQY
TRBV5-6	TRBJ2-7	ASMGQGRGNEQY
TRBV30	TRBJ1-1	ASLLRGAEAF